These 18 T cell receptor beta chains were all obtained from the same sample, sequenced in a study of blood T cell repertoires in COVID-19 (dated by TCRdb to 2020 to 2021). The protocol used for the library was the immunoSEQ multiplex PCR assay. TCRdb obtained this table from immuneACCESS and retained in-frame rearrangements with V and J assigned. These tables miss some clones; where compared with another copy, unresolved V genes account for less than half of the shortfall, and the remainder is unexplained. For this sample there are roughly 150,000 clones; around 80% appear just once. The ten largest clonotypes hold approximately 9.7% of the sample. Sample: peripheral blood. All receptors derive from a woman in her 50s with acute or convalescent COVID-19.

This chain links TRBV19 with TRBJ1-5, with D perhaps matching TRBD1 (6 bases). The V gene lost 6 bases and the J gene lost 2 bases, with 14 bases spanning the gap. The CDR3 is 15 residues long. Germline V lookup: CDR1 LNHDA, CDR2 SQIVND (reference sequence). The CDR3 loop reads CASRRGGGGNQPQHF. The CDR3 DNA follows: TGTGCCAGTAGGAGGGGGGGCGGAGGCAATCAGCCCCAGCATTTT.

The sample holds a few counts of this clone. The chain uses TRBV2 and TRBJ1-5, with D possibly matching TRBD1 (6 bases). The germline CDR1 and CDR2 sequences are SNHLY and FYNNEI. V was pared by 7 bases and J by 3 bases, with 7 bases between. The CDR3 runs 12 residues. The CDR3 region is CASKGDNQPQHF. The CDR3 nucleotides are TGTGCCAGCAAGGGGGACAATCAGCCCCAGCATTTT. The complete variable domain, with remaining parts taken from reference TRBV2 and TRBJ1-5, reads EPEVTQTPSHQVTQMGQEVILRCVPISNHLYFYWYRQILGQKVEFLVSFYNNEISEKSEIFDDQFSVERPDGSNFTLKIRSTKLEDSAMYFCASKGDNQPQHFGDGTRLSIL.

The genes are TRBV19 and TRBJ2-5, with D perhaps matching TRBD2 (5 bases). Trimming shortened V by 3 bases and J by 2 bases, and 7 bases separated the two germline ends. The CDR3 length is 13 residues. The germline gives CDR1 LNHDA, CDR2 SQIVND (reference sequence). The DNA for the CDR3 is TGTGCCAGTAGTATGAGGGTTCAAGAGACCCAGTACTTC. This translates into CASSMRVQETQYF.

The CDR3, as DNA: TGTGCCAGCAGTTACTCTGGACTCAGGGGCACTGAAGCTTTCTTT. Its translation: CASSYSGLRGTEAFF. The chain recombines TRBV6-5 with TRBJ1-1; D is possibly TRBD1 (6 bases). V gave up 0 bases and J gave up 4 bases, with 12 bases separating them. Looked up from germline, CDR1 is MNHEY and CDR2 is SVGAGI. The CDR3 spans 15 residues.

V gene TRBV18 combines with J gene TRBJ2-5; perhaps TRBD1 as D (5 bases). The germline V gene encodes CDR1 KGHSH and CDR2 LQKENI. The V gene lost 0 bases and the J gene lost 5 bases, with 7 bases spanning the gap. The CDR3 has 13 amino acids. CDR3 amino acids: CASSPPAGETQYF. For the CDR3, the DNA is TGTGCCAGCTCACCACCGGCAGGGGAGACCCAGTACTTC.

J is TRBJ2-7 and V is TRBV14; TRBD1 might be the D (7 bases). The CDR3 loop spans 16 amino acids. Trimming removed 0 bases at V and 5 bases at J, with 17 bases between. CDR1 and CDR2 from the germline V gene are SGHDN and FVKESK. CDR3 DNA sequence: TGTGCCAGCAGCCAAGAACAGGGGACTTCACTTCACGAGCAGTACTTC. It is translated as CASSQEQGTSLHEQYF.

V gene TRBV11-3 combines with J gene TRBJ1-6, with D perhaps TRBD1 (5 bases). The ends were cut back, 4 bases at V and 10 bases at J, with 11 bases in the middle. Per germline, CDR1 SGHNT and CDR2 YENEEA. The CDR3 is 13 amino acids. This CDR3 is CASSSHGGSPLHF. The CDR3 DNA reads as TGTGCCAGCAGCTCCCACGGGGGGTCACCCCTCCACTTT.

The gene calls are TRBV10-3 and TRBJ1-3; D ambiguous. The germline CDR1 and CDR2 sequences are ENHRY and SYGVKD. CDR3 size: 14 residues. Deletions cut 7 bases from V and 0 bases from J, with 10 bases between. This CDR3 is CAINPGLSGNTIYF. The CDR3 DNA reads TGTGCCATCAATCCTGGCCTCTCTGGAAACACCATATATTTT.

This rearrangement joins TRBV4-3 to TRBJ1-6; D is unresolved. The CDR3 runs 15 residues. Germline assignment: CDR1 LGHNA and CDR2 YSLEER. The ends were cut back, 0 bases at V and 7 bases at J, with 10 bases in the middle. The CDR3 is CASSQDKFPNSPLHF. In DNA form, the CDR3 reads TGCGCCAGCAGCCAAGATAAATTCCCCAATTCACCCCTCCACTTT.

The chain employs TRBV5-1 and TRBJ2-3; the D gene is possibly TRBD2 (5 bases). Germline-derived CDR1 and CDR2 are SGHRS and YFSETQ. V was cut by 4 bases and J by 5 bases, with 14 bases left in between. The CDR3 runs to 14 residues. CDR3 sequence (DNA): TGCGCCAGCAGCCCTATGGGGAGTAGAGATACGCAGTATTTT. Translated, it gives CASSPMGSRDTQYF.

The chain links TRBV5-6 to TRBJ2-1, with 9 positions matching TRBD1. The CDR3 loop spans 14 amino acids. CDR1 SGHDT and CDR2 YYEEEE come from the germline V gene. With 4 bases clipped from V and 7 bases from J, the junction kept 6 bases outside the gene matches. CDR3 sequence reads: CASSRQGVHNEQFF. The CDR3 DNA is TGTGCCAGCAGCCGACAGGGGGTTCATAATGAGCAGTTCTTC.

CDR3 nucleotides: TGTGCCACCAGCTCAGGGAGGTCGAACACAGATACGCAGTATTTT. This codes for CATSSGRSNTDTQYF. The V and J genes are TRBV15 and TRBJ2-3, with a possible D match to TRBD2 (6 bases). The CDR3 runs to 15 residues. Trimming left V 5 bases short and J 2 bases short, with 14 bases between. Germline CDR1 is LNHNV and CDR2 is YYDKDF (reference sequence). The complete variable domain, with remaining parts taken from reference TRBV15 and TRBJ2-3, reads DAMVIQNPRYQVTQFGKPVTLSCSQTLNHNVMYWYQQKSSQAPKLLFHYYDKDFNNEADTPDNFQSRRPNTSFCFLDIRSPGLGDTAMYLCATSSGRSNTDTQYFGPGTRLTVL.

The rearrangement links TRBV7-2 to TRBJ1-5, with D possibly being TRBD1 (6 bases). The CDR3 extends over 19 amino acids. The V gene lost 3 bases and the J gene lost 1 base, with 22 bases spanning the gap. The germline V gene has CDR1 SGHTA and CDR2 FQGNSA. CDR3 residues: CASSFRPRGPLSSNQPQHF. The CDR3 coding sequence is TGTGCCAGCAGCTTTCGCCCCAGGGGCCCTCTAAGCAGCAATCAGCCCCAGCATTTT. The variable domain in full, completed from reference TRBV7-2 and TRBJ1-5, reads GAGVSQSPSNKVTEKGKDVELRCDPISGHTALYWYRQSLGQGLEFLIYFQGNSAPDKSGLPSDRFSAERTGGSVSTLTIQRTQQEDSAVYLCASSFRPRGPLSSNQPQHFGDGTRLSIL.

The chain combines TRBV6-2 or TRBV6-3 with TRBJ1-4; TRBD1 matches 10 bases. The germline V gene encodes CDR1 MNHEY and CDR2 SVGEGT. The ends lost 4 bases at V and 4 bases at J; junction bases unmatched: 6. This CDR3 region has 16 residues. The CDR3, as DNA: TGTGCCAGCAGTTCGCCACGGACAGGGGGTAATGAAAAACTGTTTTTT. It is translated as CASSSPRTGGNEKLFF.

This clone was seen only a few times. The rearrangement links TRBV9 to TRBJ1-1, with D unresolved. This CDR3 has 15 amino acids. The germline V and J ends were trimmed by 0 bases and 1 base, with 10 bases remaining between them. CDR1 and CDR2 (germline): SGDLS, YYNGEE. The CDR3 sequence: CASSVEPGSNTEAFF. In DNA form, the CDR3 reads TGTGCCAGCAGCGTAGAGCCAGGATCGAACACTGAAGCTTTCTTT.

The chain has TRBV5-1 and TRBJ1-1; D gene ambiguous. CDR1 is SGHRS and CDR2 is YFSETQ in the germline V gene. The CDR3 loop spans 14 amino acids. V was cut by 6 bases and J by 2 bases, with 14 bases left in between. The CDR3 bases are TGCGCCAGCACCGACACGGGGAGAAACACTGAAGCTTTCTTT. It encodes CASTDTGRNTEAFF.

The chain combines TRBV19 with TRBJ2-3; TRBD1 matches at 7 bases. V trimming: 0 bases; J trimming: 4 bases; junction bases outside the gene matches: 1. The CDR3 has 14 residues. Germline V gene data show CDR1 as LNHDA and CDR2 as SQIVND (reference sequence). CDR3 DNA sequence: TGTGCCAGTAGTATAGAAGGGGGCGCAGATACGCAGTATTTT. Residues: CASSIEGGADTQYF.

The rearrangement links TRBV7-3 to TRBJ1-1, with D tentatively TRBD1 (6 bases). Germline CDR1 SGHTA, CDR2 FQGTGA. V was trimmed by 7 bases and J by 1 base, leaving 10 bases between them. The CDR3 has 13 residues. CDR3: CASIMDRNTEAFF. The DNA for the CDR3 is TGTGCCAGCATCATGGACAGGAACACTGAAGCTTTCTTT.